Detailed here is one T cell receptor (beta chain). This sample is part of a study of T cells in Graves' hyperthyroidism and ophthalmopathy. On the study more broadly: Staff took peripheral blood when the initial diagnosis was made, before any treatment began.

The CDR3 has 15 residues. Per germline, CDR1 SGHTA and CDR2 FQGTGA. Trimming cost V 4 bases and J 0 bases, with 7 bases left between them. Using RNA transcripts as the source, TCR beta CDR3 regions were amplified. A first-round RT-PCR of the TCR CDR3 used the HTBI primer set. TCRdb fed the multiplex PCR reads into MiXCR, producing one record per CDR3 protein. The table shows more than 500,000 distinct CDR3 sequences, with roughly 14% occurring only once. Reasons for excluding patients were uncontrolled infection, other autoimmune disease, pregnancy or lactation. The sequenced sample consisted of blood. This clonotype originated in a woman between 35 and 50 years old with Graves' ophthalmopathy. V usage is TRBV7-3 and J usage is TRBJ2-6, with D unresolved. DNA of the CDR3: TGTGCCAGCAGCTCACAAGCCTCTGGGGCCAACGTCCTGACTTTC. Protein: CASSSQASGANVLTF.